Reported below is one TCR beta chain. Its antigen is unknown. A junction end diverges from the germline sequence, so it may reflect a read error. The data belong to a study of vaccination effects on CD4 cells after COVID-19. Study-level results: Recruitment yielded few convalescent patients, and the study had no early post-infection timepoints. Clones arising from infection and from vaccination showed marked clonal contraction late after vaccination.

The protocol was immunoSEQ multiplex PCR, while the TCRdb copy is restricted to in-frame clones and leaves out a portion. This table holds 20,000 or so clones, roughly three quarters found once. Before sequencing, viral peptide pools were used by the ViraFEST assay to expand antigen-specific CD4+ T cells. The culture ran for around 10 days before CD4+ T cells were isolated. The participants, recipients of two vaccine doses, got either BNT162b2 or mRNA-1273. The authors replaced half the medium with IL-2 medium on days 3 and 7. The TCR was taken from a human donor who received a COVID-19 vaccine. Sequencing was performed on CD4+ T cells from PBMCs cultured with HCoV-229E spike peptides, taken after COVID-19 vaccination.

This chain's CDR3 is CASREGTYTNYGYTF. DNA of the CDR3: TGTGCCAGCAGGGAAGGGACATATACTAACTATGGCTACACCTTC. V is TRBV6-1 and J is TRBJ1-2; D might be TRBD1 (6 bases). The CDR3 has 15 residues. In germline, CDR1 is MNHNS, CDR2 SASEGT.